This TCR beta chain was sequenced in a study of Ad26.COV2.S vaccination and SARS-CoV-2 variants (dated by TCRdb to 2020 to 2022). Study-level background: Vaccine-arm donors were drawn from COV1001, a multicentre, randomized, double-blind, placebo-controlled phase I-IIa trial of Ad26.COV2.S in healthy adults. Ad26.COV2.S was given intramuscularly at 5x10^10 or 1x10^11 viral particles, as a single shot or as two shots 56 days apart. TCRbeta repertoire sequencing served as the tool for gauging how specific and how broad the SARS-CoV-2-reactive T cell receptors were following Ad26.COV2.S vaccination. A total of 32 samples were included in the TCR-sequenced set, comprising around 20 Ad26.COV2.S vaccine recipients, 5 placebo recipients and 8 SARS-CoV-2 convalescent individuals. Trial participants were randomized into five groups of five: low-dose or high-dose Ad26.COV2.S given once or twice, or placebo on both occasions. Blinding of investigators to trial group allocation was maintained during experiments and outcome assessment. What the study reported, not specific to this receptor: The authors noted that total T cell responses may have been underestimated by the TCR breadth and depth analyses. Compared with placebo recipients, Ad26.COV2.S recipients showed higher spike-specific TCR breadth (P = 0.0014). Comparing responses between vaccine doses or regimens was not something the study was powered to do. Vaccine and placebo recipients had comparable non-spike TCR breadth, which fits with the vaccine containing only spike. After vaccination, spike-specific CD8+ and CD4+ T cell responses were reported to show substantial breadth.

V and J are truncated by 5 bases and 1 base respectively, leaving an intervening sequence of 11 bases. CDR1 is given as MNHEY and CDR2 as SVGAGI, both from the germline V gene. Including cysteine and phenylalanine, the CDR3 has 14 amino acids. Of all the DNA, just the CDR3 is kept, 42 bases in frame from base 1. The immunoSEQ Assay was used to sequence TCRbeta CDR3 regions. After extraction, genomic DNA underwent amplification by bias-controlled multiplex PCR, followed by high-throughput sequencing. The authors' pipeline ran thus. Collapsing and filtering of sequences were performed to quantify the absolute abundance of each unique TCRbeta CDR3 region. Usable DNA was measured by amplifying reference genes present in all nucleated cells, and TCRbeta template counts were normalized to that usable DNA to estimate T cell fraction. Repertoire TCRs were annotated as SARS-CoV-2-specific by exact matching of V gene, CDR3 amino acid sequence and J gene to a known reactive TCR set. The reference SARS-CoV-2 TCR set came from MIRA and was filtered for enrichment in COVID-19-positive ImmuneCODE repertoires, removing public or cross-reactive TCRs. Using the MIRA antigens, annotated TCRs were further analysed by specific ORF or by position within an ORF. Breadth was defined as the number of annotated unique rearrangements divided by the total number of unique productive rearrangements, and depth was defined as the summed frequency of the annotated unique rearrangements. Two-sided Wilcoxon rank-sum tests were applied when comparing TCR breadth between groups. TCRdb stores this immuneACCESS table with in-frame sequences only. Part of the clones is absent; in the studies checked, under half of the shortfall reflects unresolved V genes, and no reason is known for the rest. V and J calls and clone size come straight from that table; D and trimming were deduced from the DNA. The sample data list hundreds of thousands of clones, and approximately 92% of these were observed just once. The ten top clones hold 10% to 15% of the sample.

Sample treatment or condition, as interpreted from the label and publication: approximately 18 received Ad26.COV2.S at low or high dose, single or two shots; roughly five received placebo; per-sample allocation not given. Repertoires of vaccine and placebo recipients were sequenced from samples collected on day 63 after the first injection. In Cohort 1b, fewer than 30 adults aged 18-55 years were enrolled at a single site in Boston, USA, between 29 July and 7 August 2020. Ad26.COV2.S was a replication-incompetent adenovirus type 26 vector expressing a prefusion-stabilized SARS-CoV-2 spike protein from the original Wuhan strain. As for this clone: The antigen it binds to is not known. The sample holds no much larger clone one base away, and base qualities are not on file.

The rearrangement joined TRBV6-5 to TRBJ1-1; no confident D gene assignment can be made. This sequence originates from a person between 18 and 59 years old who received the Ad26.COV2.S COVID-19 vaccine or a placebo. Sequenced material: peripheral blood, taken in a trial of Ad26.COV2.S vaccine versus placebo. DNA sequence: TGTGCCAGCAGTATCGCTACAACGAACACTGAAGCTTTCTTT. Translation gives CASSIATTNTEAFF.